This TCR beta chain was captured in a study of cytomegalovirus exposure and HLA in healthy donors. The CDR3 covers 14 residues. Germline V gene sequence: CDR1 LNHNV, CDR2 YYDKDF (reference sequence). V gave up 3 bases and J gave up 9 bases; unmatched junction bases: 7. The PCR contained 60 Vbeta and 13 Jbeta primers. Clones were read by immunoSEQ multiplex PCR, and TCRdb kept only the in-frame ones, dropping some. The sample contains 200,000 to 250,000 clones, roughly 80% of which appear only once. The sequence was obtained from a man aged 30 to 45 in good health and CMV-seronegative. The chain recombines TRBV15 with TRBJ2-1; 8 nucleotides line up with TRBD2. Sequencing was carried out using PBMCs. The CDR3, as DNA: TGTGCCACCAGCAGGGGCGGGGGGCCGCGTGAGCAGTTCTTC. It encodes CATSRGGGPREQFF.